The 8 T cell receptor beta chains reported below all come from one sample, sequenced in a study of blood T cells in healthy people across ages. A second PCR of roughly 7 to 11 cycles used a sample-barcoded 5' primer and a J-beta primer mix. From the 5' RACE reads, TCRdb called clonotypes with MiXCR, one entry per CDR3 protein. The sample consists of some 1.6 million distinct CDR3 sequences, approximately 32% of them appearing once. Sequencing was done on a sample of blood. The source of these receptors is a woman aged 25 to 39 in good health.

The J gene is TRBJ1-1, the V gene TRBV19; possibly TRBD1 for D (5 bases). The CDR3 length is 13 residues. The V end lost 5 bases, the J end lost 9 bases, and 16 bases lay between the germline ends. From germline, CDR1 is LNHDA and CDR2 SQIVND (reference sequence). Written as DNA, the CDR3 is TGTGCCAGTAGTTACCGGGACCGTCGTCAAGCTTTCTTT. This encodes CASSYRDRRQAFF.

At least ten counts were recorded for this clonotype. This chain uses TRBV4-1 with TRBJ2-7, with D perhaps TRBD2 (5 bases). Looked up from germline, CDR1 is MGHRA and CDR2 is YSYEKL. This CDR3 has 15 residues. Deletions cut 5 bases from V and 4 bases from J, with 18 bases between. CDR3 bases: TGCGCCAGCAGCGAAATCCTAAGAGGGCCTTACGAGCAGTACTTC. The encoded protein is CASSEILRGPYEQYF.

This clonotype has a count of ten or more. This chain connects TRBV27 to TRBJ2-7; 7 nucleotides align to TRBD1. This CDR3 comprises 14 residues. Germline CDR1 reads MNHEY; CDR2 reads SMNVEV (reference sequence). Germline trimming cut 10 bases from V and 2 bases from J; bases unmatched to any gene: 11. The CDR3 DNA is TGTGCCACTCGACAGGGTACCGTCACCTACGAGCAGTACTTC. As protein: CATRQGTVTYEQYF.

In its sample, this clonotype was seen a few times. CDR3 sequence: CASSASQNQPQHF. CDR3 coding DNA: TGTGCCAGCAGCGCTTCACAGAATCAGCCCCAGCATTTT. This chain uses TRBV5-5 with TRBJ1-5; no clear D. CDR1 and CDR2 (germline): SGHKS, YYEKEE (reference sequence). V lost 4 bases and J lost 4, with 9 bases in between. The CDR3 covers 13 residues.

The V call is TRBV6-1, the J call TRBJ2-1; 13 bases are shared with TRBD2. The length of the CDR3 is 18 residues. After removal of 4 bases from V and 4 bases from J, the junction contained 10 bases not matched to a gene. Germline CDR1 MNHNS, CDR2 SASEGT. CDR3 sequence reads: CASSGPTVTSGRYNEQFF. Written as DNA, the CDR3 is TGTGCCAGCAGTGGCCCAACTGTGACTAGCGGGAGGTACAATGAGCAGTTCTTC.

This clonotype was seen only a few times. This rearrangement joins TRBV10-3 to TRBJ2-6, with D perhaps TRBD1 (6 bases). The CDR3 sequence is 17 residues long. The germline CDR1 and CDR2 sequences are ENHRY and SYGVKD. V lost 7 bases and J lost 2, with 18 bases in between. The CDR3 here is CAIMGARTGTGANVLTF. CDR3 coding DNA: TGTGCCATCATGGGGGCCCGAACCGGTACTGGGGCCAACGTCCTGACTTTC.

The rearrangement uses TRBV5-1 and TRBJ2-1, with a tentative D call TRBD2 (6 bases). Deletions cut 0 bases from V and 13 bases from J, with 8 bases between. CDR1 is SGHRS and CDR2 is YFSETQ in the germline V gene. There are 11 residues in the CDR3. CDR3 loop: CASSLVGLQFF. CDR3 DNA sequence: TGCGCCAGCAGCTTGGTGGGACTTCAGTTCTTC.

This clonotype was counted only a few times. The V call is TRBV4-1, the J call TRBJ2-1, with 8 bases matching TRBD2. This CDR3 is 15 amino acids long. Germline V gene data show CDR1 as MGHRA and CDR2 as YSYEKL. The V gene end was trimmed by 3 bases and the J gene end by 10 bases; junction bases not matched to a gene: 11. DNA for the CDR3: TGCGCCAGCAGCCAGGAGGCTGGACTAGCTGGCGAGCAGTTCTTC. Its protein is CASSQEAGLAGEQFF.